This T cell receptor beta chain originates from a study of vaccination effects on CD4 cells after COVID-19. V was cut by 4 bases and J by 1 base, with 4 bases left in between. CDR3 length: 11 residues. CDR1 SQVTM and CDR2 ANQGSEA come from the germline V gene. Before any sequencing was done, the ViraFEST assay used viral peptide pools to expand antigen-specific CD4+ T cells. On day 10 of culture, CD4+ T cells were separated out. All vaccine recipients tested negative for nucleocapsid antibodies and had never contracted SARS-CoV-2 infection. As to this clone: Its cognate antigen is unknown.

TCRdb keeps only in-frame clones here, not all; method: immunoSEQ multiplex PCR. The sample holds roughly 20,000 clones, roughly two thirds seen once. The sequenced sample was CD4+ T cells from PBMCs cultured with HCoV-NL63 spike peptides, obtained before COVID-19 vaccination. The rearrangement joins TRBV29-1 to TRBJ1-2; unclear D gene. This receptor was obtained from a human donor who received a COVID-19 vaccine. CDR3 protein: CSVVVNYGYTF. CDR3 DNA sequence: TGCAGCGTTGTCGTTAACTATGGCTACACCTTC.